This entry features one TCR beta chain sequence. Cohort placement rested on clinical history that participants reported themselves. In the original processing: Estimated nucleated cell counts came from reference gene primer amplification. Clones were read by immunoSEQ multiplex PCR, and TCRdb kept only the in-frame ones, dropping some. V and J calls and clone size are given by that table; D and trimming were obtained from the DNA. The repertoire consists of 250,000 to 300,000 clones, with around 90% occurring once and the leading ten covering approximately 2.5%. This sample stems from a study of blood T cell repertoires in COVID-19. The germline V and J ends were trimmed by 0 bases and 6 bases, with 13 bases remaining between them. Germline assignment: CDR1 SGHDT and CDR2 YYEEEE. The CDR3 has 15 residues.

The sample consisted of PBMCs or T cells enriched from blood (not recorded which). The receptor comes from a woman in her thirties or forties with acute COVID-19. The chain has TRBV5-6 and TRBJ2-1, with D maybe TRBD1 (6 bases). The CDR3, as DNA: TGTGCCAGCAGCTTGGGTACAGGGATTGGCAATGAGCAGTTCTTC. Translated: CASSLGTGIGNEQFF. Together with reference TRBV5-6 and TRBJ2-1, the CDR3 gives the full variable domain: DAGVTQSPTHLIKTRGQQVTLRCSPKSGHDTVSWYQQALGQGPQFIFQYYEEEERQRGNFPDRFSGHQFPNYSSELNVNALLLGDSALYLCASSLGTGIGNEQFFGPGTRLTVL.